This paragraph covers one T cell receptor beta chain sequence. These data belong to a study of blood T cell repertoires in COVID-19. Overall study: Samples taken during acute and convalescent COVID-19 were collected in the United States, Italy and Spain. PBMCs, B-cell-depleted T cells, or T cells provided the cDNA or gDNA that made up the material.

Germline V CDR1 and CDR2: DFQATT, SNEGSKA (reference sequence). V was cut by 7 bases and J by 7 bases, with 11 bases left in between. The CDR3 covers 11 residues. Source study methods: Reference gene primer amplification gave nucleated cell count estimates. Sequenced by immunoSEQ multiplex PCR; TCRdb stores in-frame clones only, minus some. V, J and clone size derive from that table, while D and trimming were established from the DNA sequence. The sample yields over 95,000 clones, about four fifths seen once. The sample was peripheral blood. This TCR was sampled from a human donor in a cohort sampled during active COVID-19. V is TRBV20-1 and J is TRBJ2-1; D unclear. CDR3 bases: TGCAGTGTTACAATGCGGAATGAGCAGTTCTTC. It translates to CSVTMRNEQFF.